A single sample gave rise to the 6 T cell receptor beta chains below, sequenced in a study of blood T cell repertoires in COVID-19 (dated by TCRdb to about 2020). Libraries were made using the immunoSEQ multiplex PCR assay. Drawn from immuneACCESS, this table holds only the in-frame rearrangements with V and J called that TCRdb kept. Clones are partly lost; checked studies trace under half to an unresolved V gene and leave the rest unexplained. Present in this sample are some 200,000 clones, approximately 90% of which were seen just once. The biggest ten clones account for approximately 6.1% of the sample. The sequenced sample was peripheral blood. These receptors were collected from an elderly man with acute or convalescent COVID-19.

The CDR3 sequence: CASSPQLAKTSGELFF. CDR3 nucleotides: TGTGCCAGCAGTCCCCAACTAGCGAAAACTTCCGGGGAGCTGTTTTTT. The chain links TRBV6-2 or TRBV6-3 to TRBJ2-2; TRBD2 aligns across 7 bases. J was trimmed by 6 bases and V by 5 bases; bases with no gene match: 12. This CDR3 is built from 16 residues. Germline V gene sequence: CDR1 MNHEY, CDR2 SVGEGT.

The V gene is TRBV6-5, the J gene TRBJ1-6, with 7 bases aligning to TRBD1. The germline V gene has CDR1 MNHEY and CDR2 SVGAGI. There are 16 residues in the CDR3. With V trimmed by 0 bases and J by 7 bases, 6 bases remained unmatched. The CDR3: CASSYSGQVDNSPLHF. For the CDR3, the DNA is TGTGCCAGCAGTTACTCCGGACAGGTGGACAATTCACCCCTCCACTTT.

The chain combines TRBV11-2 with TRBJ2-1; 10 positions agree with TRBD1. V lost 3 bases, J lost 4 bases, and 3 bases stayed unmatched. The CDR3 runs to 15 residues. CDR1 is SGHAT, CDR2 FQNNGV, per germline. CDR3 sequence (DNA): TGTGCCAGCAGCTTGACAGGGGGCTCTTACAATGAGCAGTTCTTC. It encodes CASSLTGGSYNEQFF.

The chain uses TRBV18 and TRBJ2-1; 8 positions agree with TRBD1. The CDR3 is 18 residues long. Germline CDR1 reads KGHSH; CDR2 reads LQKENI. With V trimmed by 4 bases and J by 5 bases, 16 bases remained unmatched. CDR3 amino acids: CASSREGPWTGNNNEQFF. CDR3 DNA sequence: TGTGCCAGCTCACGAGAGGGACCCTGGACAGGGAATAACAATGAGCAGTTCTTC.

This clone was picked up a small number of times. The gene calls are TRBV6-5 and TRBJ2-1; 7 bases map to TRBD2. Germline V gives CDR1 MNHEY, CDR2 SVGAGI. V lost 6 bases and J lost 3; bases outside the gene matches: 8. The CDR3 contains 15 residues. CDR3 nucleotide sequence: TGTGCCAGCAGCTCCCTAGCGGCCATCTACAATGAGCAGTTCTTC. Translation: CASSSLAAIYNEQFF.

This clone has just a few counts. CDR3 region: CASSLGGSTSSYNEQFF. CDR3 nucleotide sequence: TGTGCCAGCAGCTTAGGCGGTTCGACTAGCTCCTACAATGAGCAGTTCTTC. The gene calls are TRBV7-6 and TRBJ2-1, with a tentative D call TRBD2 (6 bases). This CDR3 contains 17 residues. V was cut by 1 base and J by 0 bases, with 13 bases left in between. CDR1 and CDR2 (germline): SGHVS, FNYEAQ.